The entry below gives a single T cell receptor beta chain sequence along with its context. Its antigen is as yet unknown. This CDR3 is built from 13 residues. The germline gives CDR1 MNHNS, CDR2 SASEGT. V was shortened by 3 bases and J by 5 bases, with 10 bases between the two germline ends. The data derive from a study of T-cell memory formation after mild COVID-19. A single record per CDR3 protein comes from TCRdb applying MiXCR to the 5' RACE reads. The sample consists of approximately 260,000 distinct CDR3 sequences, around 17% of them appearing once. General observations from the study: The study found contracting CD4+ clones mainly in CM and EM and contracting CD8+ clones in EMRA. Contracting clones from day 15 to 85 had balanced CD4/CD8; later expanders favoured CD4+. In pre-infection memory, a portion of responding clones appeared, which suggested that cross-reactive memory joined.

The rearrangement links TRBV6-1 to TRBJ1-1; D unclear. Input material: PBMCs or a T cell subset sorted from them (not recorded which). The TCR originated in a man aged 18 to 30 who had mild COVID-19 (a few samples of this study predate the infection). Cell type and time point are not known. CDR3 residues: CASSDSAGTEAFF. As DNA, the CDR3 is TGTGCCAGCAGTGACTCGGCGGGAACTGAAGCTTTCTTT.